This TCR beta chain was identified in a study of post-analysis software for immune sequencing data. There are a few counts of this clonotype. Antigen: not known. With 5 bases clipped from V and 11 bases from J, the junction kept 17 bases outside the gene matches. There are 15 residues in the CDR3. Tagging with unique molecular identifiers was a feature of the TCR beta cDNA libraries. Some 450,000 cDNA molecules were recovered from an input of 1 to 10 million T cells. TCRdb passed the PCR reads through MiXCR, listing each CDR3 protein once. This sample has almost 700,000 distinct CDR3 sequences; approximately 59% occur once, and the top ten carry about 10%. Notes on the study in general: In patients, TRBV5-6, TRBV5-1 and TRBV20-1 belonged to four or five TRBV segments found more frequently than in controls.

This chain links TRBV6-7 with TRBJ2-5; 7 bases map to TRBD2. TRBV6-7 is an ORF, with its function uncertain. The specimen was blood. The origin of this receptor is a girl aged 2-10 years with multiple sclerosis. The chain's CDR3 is CASSETGTTDNEQYF. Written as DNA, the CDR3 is TGTGCCAGCAGTGAAACCGGGACTACGGACAATGAGCAGTACTTC.